This T cell receptor (beta chain) appears in the sequencing data of a study of T cells in Graves' hyperthyroidism and ophthalmopathy. Points on this clonotype: One end of the junction varies from germline; a read error may be responsible.

Germline values: CDR1 SGHVS, CDR2 FNYEAQ. The CDR3 covers 13 residues. Researchers amplified the TCR beta CDR3 regions from RNA transcripts. The HTBI primer set was used in a first-round RT-PCR of the TCR CDR3. Each CDR3 protein gets one entry after TCRdb re-called the multiplex PCR reads with MiXCR. The table has a few hundred thousand distinct CDR3 sequences, less than 25% seen once. The source of this sequence is a man younger than 35 with Graves' hyperthyroidism. Sample: blood. V is TRBV7-6 and J is TRBJ2-2; tentatively, D is TRBD2 (6 bases). This CDR3 is CASSLMHTGGLFF. CDR3 nucleotide sequence: TGTGCCAGCAGCTTAATGCATACCGGGGGGCTGTTTTTT.